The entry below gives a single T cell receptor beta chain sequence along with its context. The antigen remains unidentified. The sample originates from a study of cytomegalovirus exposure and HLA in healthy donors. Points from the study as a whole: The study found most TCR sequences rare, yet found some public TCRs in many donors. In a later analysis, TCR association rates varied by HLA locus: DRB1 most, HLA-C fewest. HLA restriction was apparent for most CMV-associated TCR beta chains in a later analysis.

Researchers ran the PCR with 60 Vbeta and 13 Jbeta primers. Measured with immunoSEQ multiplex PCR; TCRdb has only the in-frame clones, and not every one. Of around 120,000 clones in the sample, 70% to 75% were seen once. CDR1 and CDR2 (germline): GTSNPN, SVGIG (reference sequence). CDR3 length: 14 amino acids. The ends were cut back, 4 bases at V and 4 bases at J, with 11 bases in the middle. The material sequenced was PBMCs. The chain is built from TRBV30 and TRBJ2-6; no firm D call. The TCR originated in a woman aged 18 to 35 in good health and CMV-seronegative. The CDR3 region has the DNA TGTGCCTGGACCCCTTTCAGGGGGGCCAACGTCCTGACTTTC. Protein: CAWTPFRGANVLTF.